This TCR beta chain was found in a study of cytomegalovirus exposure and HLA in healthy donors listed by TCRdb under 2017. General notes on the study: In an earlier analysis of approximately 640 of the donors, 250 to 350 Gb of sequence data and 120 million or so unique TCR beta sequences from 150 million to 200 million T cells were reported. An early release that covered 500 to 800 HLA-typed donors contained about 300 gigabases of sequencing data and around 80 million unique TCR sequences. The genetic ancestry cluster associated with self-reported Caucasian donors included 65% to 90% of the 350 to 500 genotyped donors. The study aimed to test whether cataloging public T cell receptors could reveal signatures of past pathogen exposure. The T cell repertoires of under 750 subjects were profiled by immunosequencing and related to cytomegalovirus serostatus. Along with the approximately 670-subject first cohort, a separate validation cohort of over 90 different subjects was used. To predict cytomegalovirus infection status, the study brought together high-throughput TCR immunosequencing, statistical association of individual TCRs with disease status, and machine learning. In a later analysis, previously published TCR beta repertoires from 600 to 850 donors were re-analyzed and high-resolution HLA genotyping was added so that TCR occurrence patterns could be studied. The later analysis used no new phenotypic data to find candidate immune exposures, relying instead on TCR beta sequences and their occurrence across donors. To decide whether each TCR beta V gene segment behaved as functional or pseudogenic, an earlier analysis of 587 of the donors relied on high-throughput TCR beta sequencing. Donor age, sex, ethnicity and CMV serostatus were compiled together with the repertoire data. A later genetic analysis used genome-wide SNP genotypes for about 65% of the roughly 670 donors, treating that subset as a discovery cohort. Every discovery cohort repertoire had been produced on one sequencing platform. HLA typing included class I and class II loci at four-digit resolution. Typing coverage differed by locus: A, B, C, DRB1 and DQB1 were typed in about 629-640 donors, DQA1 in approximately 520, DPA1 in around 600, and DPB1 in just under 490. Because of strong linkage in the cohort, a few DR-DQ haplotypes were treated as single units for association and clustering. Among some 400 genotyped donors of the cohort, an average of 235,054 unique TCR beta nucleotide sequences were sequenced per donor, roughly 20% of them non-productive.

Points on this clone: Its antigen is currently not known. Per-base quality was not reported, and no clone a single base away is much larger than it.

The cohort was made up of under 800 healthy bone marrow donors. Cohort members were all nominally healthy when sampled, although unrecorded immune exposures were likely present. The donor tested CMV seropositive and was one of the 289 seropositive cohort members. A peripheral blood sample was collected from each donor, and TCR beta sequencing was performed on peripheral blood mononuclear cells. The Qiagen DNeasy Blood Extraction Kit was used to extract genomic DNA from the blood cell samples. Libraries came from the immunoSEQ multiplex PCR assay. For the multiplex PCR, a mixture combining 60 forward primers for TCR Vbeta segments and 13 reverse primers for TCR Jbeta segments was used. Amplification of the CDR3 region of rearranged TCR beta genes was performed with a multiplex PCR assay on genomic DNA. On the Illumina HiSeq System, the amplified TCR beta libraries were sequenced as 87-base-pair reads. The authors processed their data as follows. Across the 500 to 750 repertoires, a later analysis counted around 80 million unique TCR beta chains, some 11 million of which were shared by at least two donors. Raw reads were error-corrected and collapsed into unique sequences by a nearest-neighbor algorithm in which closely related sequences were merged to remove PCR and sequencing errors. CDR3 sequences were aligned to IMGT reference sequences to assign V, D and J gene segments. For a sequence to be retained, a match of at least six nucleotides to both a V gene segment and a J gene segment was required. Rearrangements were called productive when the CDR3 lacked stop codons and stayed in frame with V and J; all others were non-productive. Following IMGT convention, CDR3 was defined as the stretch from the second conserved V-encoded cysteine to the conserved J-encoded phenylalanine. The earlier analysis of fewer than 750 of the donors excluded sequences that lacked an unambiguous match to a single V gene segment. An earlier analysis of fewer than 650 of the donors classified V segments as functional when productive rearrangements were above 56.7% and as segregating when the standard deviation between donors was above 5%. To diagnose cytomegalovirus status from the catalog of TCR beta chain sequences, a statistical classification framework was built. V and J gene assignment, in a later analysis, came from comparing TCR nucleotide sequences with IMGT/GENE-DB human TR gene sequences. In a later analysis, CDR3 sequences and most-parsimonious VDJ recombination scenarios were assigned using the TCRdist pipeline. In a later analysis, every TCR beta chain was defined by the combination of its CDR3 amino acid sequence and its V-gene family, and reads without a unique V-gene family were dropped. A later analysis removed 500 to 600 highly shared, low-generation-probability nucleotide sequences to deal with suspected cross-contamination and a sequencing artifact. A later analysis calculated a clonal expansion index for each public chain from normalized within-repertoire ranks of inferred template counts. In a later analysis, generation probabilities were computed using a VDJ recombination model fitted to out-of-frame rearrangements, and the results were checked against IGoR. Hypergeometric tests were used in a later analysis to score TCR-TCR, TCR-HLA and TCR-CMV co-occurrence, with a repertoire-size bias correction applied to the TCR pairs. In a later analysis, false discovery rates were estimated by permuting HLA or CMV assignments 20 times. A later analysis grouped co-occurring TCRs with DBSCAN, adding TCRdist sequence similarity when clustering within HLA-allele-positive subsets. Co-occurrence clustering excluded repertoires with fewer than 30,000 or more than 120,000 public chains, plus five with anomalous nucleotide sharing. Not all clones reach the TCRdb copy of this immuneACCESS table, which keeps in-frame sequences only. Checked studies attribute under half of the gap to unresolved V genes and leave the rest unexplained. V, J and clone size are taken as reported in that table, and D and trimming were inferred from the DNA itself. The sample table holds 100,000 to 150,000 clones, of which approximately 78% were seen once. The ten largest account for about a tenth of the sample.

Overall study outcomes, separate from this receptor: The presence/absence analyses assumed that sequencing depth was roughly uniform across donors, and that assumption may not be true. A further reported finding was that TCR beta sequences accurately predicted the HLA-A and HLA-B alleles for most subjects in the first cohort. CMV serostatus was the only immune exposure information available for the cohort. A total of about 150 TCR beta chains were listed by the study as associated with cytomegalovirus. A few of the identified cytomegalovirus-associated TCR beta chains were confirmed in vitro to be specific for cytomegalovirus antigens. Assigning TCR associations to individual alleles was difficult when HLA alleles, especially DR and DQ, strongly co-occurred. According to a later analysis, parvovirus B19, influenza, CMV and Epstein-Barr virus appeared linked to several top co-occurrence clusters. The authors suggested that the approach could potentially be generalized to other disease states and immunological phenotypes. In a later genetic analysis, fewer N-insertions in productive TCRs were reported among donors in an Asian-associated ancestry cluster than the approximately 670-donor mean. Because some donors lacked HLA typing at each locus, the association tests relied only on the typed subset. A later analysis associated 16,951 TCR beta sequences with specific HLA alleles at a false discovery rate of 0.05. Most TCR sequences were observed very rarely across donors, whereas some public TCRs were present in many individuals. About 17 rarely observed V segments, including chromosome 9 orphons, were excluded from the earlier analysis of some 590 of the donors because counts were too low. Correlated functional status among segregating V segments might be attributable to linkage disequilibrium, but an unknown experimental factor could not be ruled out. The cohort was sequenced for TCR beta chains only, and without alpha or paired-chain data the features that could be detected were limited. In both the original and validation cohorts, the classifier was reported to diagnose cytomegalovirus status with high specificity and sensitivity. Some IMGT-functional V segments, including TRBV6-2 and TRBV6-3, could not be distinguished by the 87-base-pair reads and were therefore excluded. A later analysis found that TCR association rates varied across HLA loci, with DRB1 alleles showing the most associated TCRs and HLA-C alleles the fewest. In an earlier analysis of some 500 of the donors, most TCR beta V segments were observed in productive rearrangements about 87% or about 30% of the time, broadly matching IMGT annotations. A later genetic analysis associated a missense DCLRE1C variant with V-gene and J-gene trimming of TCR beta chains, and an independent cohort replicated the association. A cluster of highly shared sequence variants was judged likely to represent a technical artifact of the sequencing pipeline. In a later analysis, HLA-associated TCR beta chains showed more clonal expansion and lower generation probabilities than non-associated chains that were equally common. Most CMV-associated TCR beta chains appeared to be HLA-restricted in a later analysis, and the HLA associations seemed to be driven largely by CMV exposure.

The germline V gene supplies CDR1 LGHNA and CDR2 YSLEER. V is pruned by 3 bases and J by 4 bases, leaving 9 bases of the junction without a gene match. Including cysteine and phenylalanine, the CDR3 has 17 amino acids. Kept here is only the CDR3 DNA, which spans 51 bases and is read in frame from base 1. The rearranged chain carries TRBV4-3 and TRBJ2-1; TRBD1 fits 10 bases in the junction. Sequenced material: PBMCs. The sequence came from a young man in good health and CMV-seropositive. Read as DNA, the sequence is TGCGCCAGCAGCCACAGCCCCGGGACAGGGGAATACAATGAGCAGTTCTTC. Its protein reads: CASSHSPGTGEYNEQFF.